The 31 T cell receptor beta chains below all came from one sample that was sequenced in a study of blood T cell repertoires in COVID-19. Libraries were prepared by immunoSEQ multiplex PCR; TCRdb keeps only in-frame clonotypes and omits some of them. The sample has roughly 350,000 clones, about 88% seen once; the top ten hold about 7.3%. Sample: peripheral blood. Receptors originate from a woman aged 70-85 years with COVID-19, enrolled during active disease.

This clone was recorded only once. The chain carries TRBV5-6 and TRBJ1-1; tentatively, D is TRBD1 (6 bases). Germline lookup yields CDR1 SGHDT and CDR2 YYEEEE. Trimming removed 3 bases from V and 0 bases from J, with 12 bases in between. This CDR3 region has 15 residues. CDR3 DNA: TGTGCCAGCAGCTCCCGACAGGCTATGAACACTGAAGCTTTCTTT. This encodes CASSSRQAMNTEAFF.

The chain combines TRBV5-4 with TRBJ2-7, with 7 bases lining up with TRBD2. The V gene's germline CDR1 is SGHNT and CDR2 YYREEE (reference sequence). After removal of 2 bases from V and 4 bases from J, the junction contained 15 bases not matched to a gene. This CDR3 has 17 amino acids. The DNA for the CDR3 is TGTGCCAGCAGCTTTGGAGGGGAGGGCCCTACGGGGTACGAGCAGTACTTC. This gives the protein CASSFGGEGPTGYEQYF.

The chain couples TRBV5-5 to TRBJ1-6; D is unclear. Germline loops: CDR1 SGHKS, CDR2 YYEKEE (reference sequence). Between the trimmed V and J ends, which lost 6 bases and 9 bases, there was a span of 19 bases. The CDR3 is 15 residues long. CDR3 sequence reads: CASTPLDGGGSPLHF. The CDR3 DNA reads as TGTGCCAGCACCCCTTTGGACGGAGGTGGTTCACCCCTCCACTTT.

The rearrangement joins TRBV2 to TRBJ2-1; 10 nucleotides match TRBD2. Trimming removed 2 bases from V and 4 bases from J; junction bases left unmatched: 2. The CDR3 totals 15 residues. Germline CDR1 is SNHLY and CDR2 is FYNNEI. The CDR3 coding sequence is TGTGCCAGCAGTGAATCTAGCGGGGGATACAATGAGCAGTTCTTC. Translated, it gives CASSESSGGYNEQFF.

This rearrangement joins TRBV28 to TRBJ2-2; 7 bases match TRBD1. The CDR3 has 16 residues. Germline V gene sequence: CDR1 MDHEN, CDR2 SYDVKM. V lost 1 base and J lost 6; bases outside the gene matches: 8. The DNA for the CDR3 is TGTGCCAGCAGTTTATCATCCAGGGGGAGAGCCGGGGAGCTGTTTTTT. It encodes CASSLSSRGRAGELFF.

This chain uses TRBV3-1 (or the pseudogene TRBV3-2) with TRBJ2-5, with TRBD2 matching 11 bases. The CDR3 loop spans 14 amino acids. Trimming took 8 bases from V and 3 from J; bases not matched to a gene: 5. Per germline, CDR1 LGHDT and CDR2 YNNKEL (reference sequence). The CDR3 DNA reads TGTGCCAGCTTACAGACTAGCGGGGAAGAGACCCAGTACTTC. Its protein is CASLQTSGEETQYF.

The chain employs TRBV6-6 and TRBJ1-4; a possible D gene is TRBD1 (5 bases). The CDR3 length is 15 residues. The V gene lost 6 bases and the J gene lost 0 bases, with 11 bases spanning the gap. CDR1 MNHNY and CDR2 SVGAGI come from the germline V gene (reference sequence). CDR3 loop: CASRPRQTTNEKLFF. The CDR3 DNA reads TGTGCCAGCAGACCTAGACAGACAACTAATGAAAAACTGTTTTTT.

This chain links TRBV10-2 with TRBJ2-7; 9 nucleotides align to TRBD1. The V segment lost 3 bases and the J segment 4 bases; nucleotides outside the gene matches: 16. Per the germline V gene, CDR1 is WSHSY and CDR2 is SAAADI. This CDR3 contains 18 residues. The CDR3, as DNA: TGCGCCAGCAGTGATCCGGGACAGGGTACCTCGTCCTCATACGAGCAGTACTTC. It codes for CASSDPGQGTSSSYEQYF.

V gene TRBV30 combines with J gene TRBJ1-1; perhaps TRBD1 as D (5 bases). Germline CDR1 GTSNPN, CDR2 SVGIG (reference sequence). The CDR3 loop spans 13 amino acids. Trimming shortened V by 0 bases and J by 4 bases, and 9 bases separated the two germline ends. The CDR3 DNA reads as TGTGCCTGGAGTGTCCACCAGGGCACTGAAGCTTTCTTT. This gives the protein CAWSVHQGTEAFF.

The CDR3 DNA sequence: TGTGCCATCTCGGACAGGGGCTATGGCTACACCTTC. Amino acids: CAISDRGYGYTF. The chain has TRBV6-5 and TRBJ1-2, with 9 bases that match TRBD1. CDR3 length: 12 amino acids. Losses at the gene ends were 10 bases for V and 4 bases for J; bases not matched to a gene: 4. Looked up from germline, CDR1 is MNHEY and CDR2 is SVGAGI.

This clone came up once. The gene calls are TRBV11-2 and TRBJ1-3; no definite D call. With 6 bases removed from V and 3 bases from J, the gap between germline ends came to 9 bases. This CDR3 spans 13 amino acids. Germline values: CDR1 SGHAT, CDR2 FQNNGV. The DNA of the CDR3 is TGTGCCAGCAGGAGAGGATTTGGAAACACCATATATTTT. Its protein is CASRRGFGNTIYF.

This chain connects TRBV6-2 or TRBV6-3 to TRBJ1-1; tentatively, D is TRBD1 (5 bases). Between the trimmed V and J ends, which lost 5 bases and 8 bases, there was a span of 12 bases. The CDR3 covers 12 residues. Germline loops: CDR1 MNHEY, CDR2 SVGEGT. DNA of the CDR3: TGTGCCAGCAGTACCCTGGGGCGCGAAGCTTTCTTT. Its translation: CASSTLGREAFF.

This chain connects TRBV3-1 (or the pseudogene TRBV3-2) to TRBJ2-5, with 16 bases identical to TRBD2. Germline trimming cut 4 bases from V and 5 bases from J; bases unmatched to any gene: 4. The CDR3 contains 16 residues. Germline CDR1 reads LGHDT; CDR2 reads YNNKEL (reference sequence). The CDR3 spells CASSRGLAGGQETQYF. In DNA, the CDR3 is TGTGCCAGCAGCCGGGGACTAGCGGGGGGGCAGGAGACCCAGTACTTC.

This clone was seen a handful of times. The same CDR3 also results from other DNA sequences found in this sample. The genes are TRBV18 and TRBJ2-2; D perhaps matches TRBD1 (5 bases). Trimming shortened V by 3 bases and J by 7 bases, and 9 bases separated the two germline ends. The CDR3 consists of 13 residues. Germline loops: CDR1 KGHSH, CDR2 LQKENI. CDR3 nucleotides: TGTGCCAGCTCACCGCAGGGTTTCGGGGAGCTGTTTTTT. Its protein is CASSPQGFGELFF.

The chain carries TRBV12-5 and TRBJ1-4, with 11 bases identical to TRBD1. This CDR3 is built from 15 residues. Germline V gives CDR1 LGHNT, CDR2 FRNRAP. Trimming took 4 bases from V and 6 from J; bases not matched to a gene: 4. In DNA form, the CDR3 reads TGTGCTAGTGGTTCCGGACAGGGGGCTGATGAAAAACTGTTTTTT. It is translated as CASGSGQGADEKLFF.

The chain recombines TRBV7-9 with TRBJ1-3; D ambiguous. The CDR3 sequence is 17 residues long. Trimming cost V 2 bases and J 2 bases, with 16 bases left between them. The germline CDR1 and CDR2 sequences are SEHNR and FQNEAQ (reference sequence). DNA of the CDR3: TGTGCCAGCAGCTTAAGGAGCGGAGGCGGTCCTGGAAACACCATATATTTT. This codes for CASSLRSGGGPGNTIYF.

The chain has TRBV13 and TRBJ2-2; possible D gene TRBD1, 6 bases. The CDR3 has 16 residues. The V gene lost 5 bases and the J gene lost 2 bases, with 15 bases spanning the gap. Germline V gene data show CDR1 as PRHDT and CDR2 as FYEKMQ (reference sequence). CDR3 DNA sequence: TGTGCCAGCAGCACCCGGGACATCCCAAACACCGGGGAGCTGTTTTTT. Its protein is CASSTRDIPNTGELFF.

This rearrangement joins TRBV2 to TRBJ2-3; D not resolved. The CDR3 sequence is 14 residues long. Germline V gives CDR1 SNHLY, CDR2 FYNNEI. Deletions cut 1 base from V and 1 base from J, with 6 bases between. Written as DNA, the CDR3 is TGTGCCAGCAGTGAAGGGGCAGGCACAGATACGCAGTATTTT. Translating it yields CASSEGAGTDTQYF.

CDR3 protein: CASSLGGQIYEQYF. The CDR3 region has the DNA TGCGCCAGCAGCTTGGGGGGACAGATATACGAGCAGTACTTC. The chain is built from TRBV5-1 and TRBJ2-7; 7 positions match TRBD1. The V gene end was trimmed by 0 bases and the J gene end by 4 bases; junction bases not matched to a gene: 4. The V gene's germline CDR1 is SGHRS and CDR2 YFSETQ. The CDR3 has 14 residues.

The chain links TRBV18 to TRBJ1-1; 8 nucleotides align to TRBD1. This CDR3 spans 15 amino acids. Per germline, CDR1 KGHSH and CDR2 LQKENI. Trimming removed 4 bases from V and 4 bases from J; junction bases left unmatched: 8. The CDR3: CASSRSGGVGTEAFF. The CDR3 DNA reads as TGTGCCAGCTCACGGTCAGGGGGCGTGGGCACTGAAGCTTTCTTT.

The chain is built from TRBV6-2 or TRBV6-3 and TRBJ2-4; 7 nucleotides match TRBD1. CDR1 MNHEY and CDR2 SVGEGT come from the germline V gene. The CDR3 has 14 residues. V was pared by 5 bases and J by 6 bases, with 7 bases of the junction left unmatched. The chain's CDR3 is CASSRGQFPNIQYF. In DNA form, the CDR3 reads TGTGCCAGCAGTCGGGGACAGTTTCCAAACATTCAGTACTTC.

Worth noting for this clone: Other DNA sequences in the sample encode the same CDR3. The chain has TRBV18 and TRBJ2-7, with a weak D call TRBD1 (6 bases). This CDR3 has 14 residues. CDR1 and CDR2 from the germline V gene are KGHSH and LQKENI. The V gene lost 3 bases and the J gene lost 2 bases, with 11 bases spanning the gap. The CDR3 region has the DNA TGTGCCAGCTCACCTCCGGGACAAACCTACGAGCAGTACTTC. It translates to CASSPPGQTYEQYF.

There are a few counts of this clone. DNA of the CDR3: TGTGCCAGCAGCCTCTCCGCGGGGGCCAACGTCCTGACTTTC. It translates to CASSLSAGANVLTF. The V gene is TRBV3-1 (or the pseudogene TRBV3-2), the J gene TRBJ2-6; D gene unclear. Trimming pared 4 bases from V and 4 bases from J, leaving 8 bases between. CDR3 length: 14 amino acids. Per the germline V gene, CDR1 is LGHDT and CDR2 is YNNKEL (reference sequence).

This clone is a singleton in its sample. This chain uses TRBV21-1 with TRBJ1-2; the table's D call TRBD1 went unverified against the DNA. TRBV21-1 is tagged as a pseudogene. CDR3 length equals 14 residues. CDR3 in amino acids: CASIFRDRREGYTF. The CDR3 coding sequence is TGTGCCAGCATCTTCCGGGACAGGAGAGAAGGCTACACCTTC.

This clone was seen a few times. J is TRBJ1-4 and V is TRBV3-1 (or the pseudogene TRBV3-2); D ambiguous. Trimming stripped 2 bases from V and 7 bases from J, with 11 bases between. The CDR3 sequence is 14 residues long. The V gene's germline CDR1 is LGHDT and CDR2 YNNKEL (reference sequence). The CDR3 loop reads CASSQSIWAEKLFF. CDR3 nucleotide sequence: TGTGCCAGCAGCCAATCAATCTGGGCTGAAAAACTGTTTTTT.

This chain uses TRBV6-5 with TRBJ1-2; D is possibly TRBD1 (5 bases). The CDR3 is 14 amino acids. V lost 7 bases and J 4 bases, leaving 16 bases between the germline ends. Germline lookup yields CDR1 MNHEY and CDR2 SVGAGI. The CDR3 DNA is TGTGCCAGCACCCCGGGGGGACCTTCCTATGGCTACACCTTC. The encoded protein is CASTPGGPSYGYTF.

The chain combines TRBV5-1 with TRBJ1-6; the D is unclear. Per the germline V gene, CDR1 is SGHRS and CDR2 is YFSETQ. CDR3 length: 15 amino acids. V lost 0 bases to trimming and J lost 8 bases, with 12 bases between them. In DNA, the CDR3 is TGCGCCAGCAGCTTGGTCGGGGTAGGTGATTCACCCCTCCACTTT. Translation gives CASSLVGVGDSPLHF.

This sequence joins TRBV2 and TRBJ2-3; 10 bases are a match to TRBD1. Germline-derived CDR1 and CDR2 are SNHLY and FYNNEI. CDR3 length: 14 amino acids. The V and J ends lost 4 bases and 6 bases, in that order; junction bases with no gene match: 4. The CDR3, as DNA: TGTGCCAGCAGTGGGGACAGGGGATGGGATACGCAGTATTTT. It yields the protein CASSGDRGWDTQYF.

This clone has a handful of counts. CDR3 amino acids: CASSESRVDGYTF. DNA of the CDR3: TGCGCCAGCAGTGAGTCCAGGGTTGATGGCTACACCTTC. The rearrangement uses TRBV10-1 and TRBJ1-2; D is possibly TRBD1 (5 bases). This CDR3 has 13 residues. With 0 bases removed from V and 6 bases from J, the gap between germline ends came to 8 bases. CDR1 is WNHNN, CDR2 SYGVQD, per germline (reference sequence).

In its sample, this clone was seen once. The CDR3 sequence is CASSGGTGETQYF. The CDR3 region has the DNA TGTGCCAGCAGTGGGGGGACAGGAGAGACCCAGTACTTC. The chain links TRBV2 to TRBJ2-5; 8 bases align to TRBD1. V dropped 4 bases and J dropped 4; count of bases not matched to a gene: 2. The CDR3 covers 13 residues. Germline CDR1 is SNHLY and CDR2 is FYNNEI.

CDR3 sequence (DNA): TGTGCCATCAGTGGGGGCGAGAGGCCGGAGACCCAGTACTTC. It codes for CAISGGERPETQYF. V is TRBV10-3 and J is TRBJ2-5, with D tentatively TRBD1 (5 bases). Germline CDR1 is ENHRY and CDR2 is SYGVKD. This CDR3 is 14 amino acids long. Trimming took 4 bases from V and 5 from J, leaving 14 bases between them.